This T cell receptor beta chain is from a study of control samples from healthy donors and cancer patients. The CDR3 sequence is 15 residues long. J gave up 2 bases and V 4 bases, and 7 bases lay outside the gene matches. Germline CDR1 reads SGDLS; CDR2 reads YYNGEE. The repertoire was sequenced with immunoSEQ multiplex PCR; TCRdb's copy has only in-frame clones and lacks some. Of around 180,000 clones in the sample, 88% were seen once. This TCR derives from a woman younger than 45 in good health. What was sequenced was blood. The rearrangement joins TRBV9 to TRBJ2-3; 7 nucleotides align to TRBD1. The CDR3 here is CASSPQTGYTDTQYF. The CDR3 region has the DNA TGTGCCAGCAGCCCGCAGACAGGGTACACAGATACGCAGTATTTT.